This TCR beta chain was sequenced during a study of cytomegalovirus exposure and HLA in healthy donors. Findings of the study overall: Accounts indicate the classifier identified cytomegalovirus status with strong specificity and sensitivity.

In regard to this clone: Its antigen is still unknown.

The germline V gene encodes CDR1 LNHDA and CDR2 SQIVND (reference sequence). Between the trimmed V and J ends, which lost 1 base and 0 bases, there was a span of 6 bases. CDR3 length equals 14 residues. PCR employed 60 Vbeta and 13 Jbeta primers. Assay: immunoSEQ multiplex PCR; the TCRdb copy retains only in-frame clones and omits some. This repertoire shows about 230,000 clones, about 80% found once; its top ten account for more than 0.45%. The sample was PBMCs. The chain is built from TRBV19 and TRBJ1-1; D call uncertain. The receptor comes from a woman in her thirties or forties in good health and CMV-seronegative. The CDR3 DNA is TGTGCCAGTAGTATAGCTCACATGAACACTGAAGCTTTCTTT. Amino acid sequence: CASSIAHMNTEAFF.